This is a list of T cell receptor beta chains from one sample in a study of blood T cell repertoires in COVID-19. The assay was immunoSEQ multiplex PCR, and TCRdb's table has in-frame clones only and misses some. Here the sample spans 6,200 or so clones, more than 65% being singletons. Sequenced sample: peripheral blood. Receptor source: a man between 60 and 75 years old with acute or convalescent COVID-19. The CDR3 runs from the conserved cysteine through the conserved F or W.

J gene | V gene | CDR3 protein
TRBJ2-7 | TRBV24-1 | CATSDSERGLYEQYF
TRBJ2-3 | TRBV2 | CASKASGGGTDTQYF
TRBJ1-2 | TRBV7-2 | CASSLALRQGNGYTF
TRBJ2-3 | TRBV14 | CASSQFASGRAADTQYF
TRBJ2-7 | TRBV6-2/TRBV6-3 | CASSGQSYEQYF
TRBJ1-1 | TRBV7-3 | CASSLTQSTEAFF
TRBJ1-4 | TRBV11-2 | CASSLGAGAGEKLFF
TRBJ2-2 | TRBV6-1 | CASSELRVTGELFF
TRBJ2-7 | TRBV7-2 | CASSASGTGTYEQYF
TRBJ1-5 | TRBV5-1 | CASSLDQGQPQHF
TRBJ1-6 | TRBV28 | CASSPQRERSPLHF
TRBJ2-1 | TRBV11-2 | CASSLGTGEQFF
TRBJ2-5 | TRBV18 | CASSPGTEEETQYF
TRBJ2-1 | TRBV18 | CASSPVQGKYNEQFF
TRBJ1-2 | TRBV3-1/TRBV3-2 | CASSQALTGGAGGYTF
TRBJ2-1 | TRBV9 | CASSVVAGGNEQFF
TRBJ1-5 | TRBV7-8 | CASSLGTGLSNQPQHF
TRBJ2-7 | TRBV6-2/TRBV6-3 | CASSDDRGLTYEQYF
TRBJ2-1 | TRBV5-1 | CASSLSGTYNEQFF
TRBJ2-1 | TRBV2 | CASSEVVTSGNNEQFF
TRBJ1-5 | TRBV18 | CASSREHSNQPQHF
TRBJ2-1 | TRBV4-3 | CASSPGASGMNEQFF
TRBJ1-2 | TRBV6-1 | CASSEDRVGYTF
TRBJ2-2 | TRBV4-1 | CASSHLTGLPSNTGELFF
TRBJ2-1 | TRBV9 | CASSVEAAASVDEQFF
TRBJ1-5 | TRBV30 | CAWAPTANQPQHF
TRBJ2-1 | TRBV6-4 | CASSSGTGAVEQFF
TRBJ1-1 | TRBV9 | CASSVATTGTEAFF
TRBJ2-1 | TRBV6-6 | CASSPRTSGNNEQFF
TRBJ1-2 | TRBV30 | CAWSANWGVGQENYGYTF
TRBJ2-2 | TRBV11-2 | CASSFRMGQGIAGELFF
TRBJ2-7 | TRBV7-7 | CASSSGTGTKDEQYF
TRBJ2-1 | TRBV4-3 | CASSKAQFNEQFF
TRBJ1-2 | TRBV28 | CASSLARGFGYGYTF
TRBJ2-5 | TRBV19 | CASSIYPQETQYF
TRBJ1-1 | TRBV5-4 | CASSSRTGGNTEAFF
TRBJ1-1 | TRBV10-3 | CAISERDTLNTEAFF
TRBJ2-2 | TRBV5-5 | CASSSGQGYTGELFF
TRBJ2-1 | TRBV19 | CASSIATRNEQFF
TRBJ1-2 | TRBV2 | CASHVYRNYGYTF
TRBJ1-6 | TRBV5-6 | CASSLGRGGSYNSPLHF
TRBJ1-1 | TRBV5-1 | CASSPLTGQNTEAFF
TRBJ2-2 | TRBV10-1 | CASSPGFGTGELFF
TRBJ2-1 | TRBV19 | CASTRLASDNEQFF
TRBJ2-7 | TRBV30 | CAWSVGGGVDEQYF
TRBJ1-6 | TRBV11-2 | CASSLPVGQGHLHF
TRBJ2-1 | TRBV29-1 | CSVGTGLGYNEQFF
TRBJ2-5 | TRBV3-1/TRBV3-2 | CASSQPGTEQETQYF
TRBJ1-1 | TRBV12-3/TRBV12-4 | CASSHTGAEAFF
TRBJ1-2 | TRBV11-2 | CASSKSVPGGYTF
TRBJ2-3 | TRBV4-1 | CASSQDPSGSVSDTQYF
TRBJ1-6 | TRBV14 | CASSQSDTHNSPLHF
TRBJ2-1 | TRBV3-1/TRBV3-2 | CASSPKGLASNEQFF
TRBJ1-6 | TRBV27 | CASSSRLLGVNSPLHF